The 21 T cell receptor beta chains presented below share a single source sample, sequenced in a study of cytomegalovirus exposure and HLA in healthy donors. 13 Jbeta primers and 60 Vbeta primers were used for the PCR. The method was immunoSEQ multiplex PCR; TCRdb's version includes in-frame clones alone and lacks a portion of them. Counted here are 110,000 or so clones, just under 70% occurring once; the ten biggest clones make up about 5.5%. Sample: PBMCs. The source of these receptors is a woman between 65 and 79 years old in good health and CMV-seropositive.

The chain joins TRBV7-6 to TRBJ2-5, with TRBD1 as a possible D gene (5 bases). The CDR3 contains 13 residues. The germline gives CDR1 SGHVS, CDR2 FNYEAQ. V was pared by 1 base and J by 4 bases, with 7 bases between. CDR3: CASSLGTLETQYF. The CDR3, as DNA: TGTGCCAGCAGCTTAGGGACACTAGAGACCCAGTACTTC.

The gene calls are TRBV6-5 and TRBJ1-3, with a weak D call TRBD1 (6 bases). Trimming removed 0 bases from V and 2 bases from J, with 8 bases in between. CDR1 is MNHEY and CDR2 is SVGAGI in the germline V gene. The CDR3 is made up of 15 amino acids. CDR3: CASSYSSGAGNTIYF. CDR3 coding DNA: TGTGCCAGCAGTTACTCATCAGGGGCTGGAAACACCATATATTTT.

The rearrangement joins TRBV30 to TRBJ2-1, with 9 bases that match TRBD2. CDR1 GTSNPN and CDR2 SVGIG come from the germline V gene (reference sequence). The CDR3 extends over 16 amino acids. V dropped 1 base and J dropped 5; count of bases not matched to a gene: 9. In nucleotides, the CDR3 is TGTGCCTGGAGTGCTGGGCTAGCGGGGATCAACAATGAGCAGTTCTTC. It yields the protein CAWSAGLAGINNEQFF.

This chain connects TRBV4-2 to TRBJ1-2; D ambiguous. Trimming left V 0 bases short and J 1 base short, with 15 bases between. CDR1 and CDR2 from the germline V gene are LGHNA and YNFKEQ. CDR3 length: 17 residues. The CDR3 loop reads CASSQDRGGAFNYGYTF. In nucleotides, the CDR3 is TGTGCCAGCAGCCAAGATCGAGGCGGAGCCTTTAACTATGGCTACACCTTC.

The chain recombines TRBV7-2 with TRBJ1-2, with 9 bases aligning to TRBD1. Trimming removed 5 bases from V and 4 bases from J; junction bases left unmatched: 14. This CDR3 spans 17 amino acids. The germline gives CDR1 SGHTA, CDR2 FQGNSA. The CDR3 protein is CASSPGQGNAVSYGYTF. As DNA, the CDR3 is TGTGCCAGCAGCCCGGGACAGGGAAATGCTGTTAGCTATGGCTACACCTTC.

This clone was counted only a few times. The junction and the germline gene differ at one end; a read error may be behind it. The rearrangement links TRBV5-4 to TRBJ1-2, with D unclear. This CDR3 has 14 amino acids. Germline CDR1 and CDR2: SGHNT and YYREEE (reference sequence). CDR3 residues: CASSLELAKYGYTF. The CDR3 DNA follows: TGTGCCAGCAGCTTGGAATTAGCTAAGTATGGCTACACCTTC.

This rearrangement joins TRBV5-1 to TRBJ1-6; 10 nucleotides agree with TRBD1. The V and J ends lost 3 bases and 4 bases, in that order; junction bases with no gene match: 7. This CDR3 is 17 amino acids long. CDR1 SGHRS and CDR2 YFSETQ come from the germline V gene. The CDR3 DNA reads as TGCGCCAGCAGCTCTTCCGGGGGACAGGGGTATAATTCACCCCTCCACTTT. This translates into CASSSSGGQGYNSPLHF.

This chain uses TRBV10-3 with TRBJ1-2; D is uncertain. There are 15 residues in the CDR3. Germline lookup yields CDR1 ENHRY and CDR2 SYGVKD. V lost 3 bases, J lost 3 bases, and 14 bases lay in between. The CDR3 sequence: CAISEVRDGDYGYTF. Here the CDR3 DNA reads TGTGCCATCAGTGAAGTCAGAGACGGAGACTATGGCTACACCTTC.

The chain employs TRBV6-1 and TRBJ2-7; 9 nucleotides line up with TRBD1. The CDR3 runs to 15 residues. V lost 4 bases to trimming and J lost 3 bases; unmatched junction nucleotides: 7. Germline-derived CDR1 and CDR2 are MNHNS and SASEGT. CDR3 nucleotides: TGTGCCAGCAGTGGCCAAACAGGGGGCGGCTACGAGCAGTACTTC. Protein sequence: CASSGQTGGGYEQYF.

The J gene is TRBJ1-1, the V gene TRBV6-1; D remains ambiguous. Germline V CDR1 and CDR2: MNHNS, SASEGT. The V end was cut by 1 base, the J end by 0 bases, with 9 bases between. The CDR3 spans 15 residues. The CDR3 protein is CASSEGVGLNTEAFF. In DNA, the CDR3 is TGTGCCAGCAGTGAAGGGGTGGGCTTGAACACTGAAGCTTTCTTT.

The chain combines TRBV5-1 with TRBJ2-1, with 10 nucleotides matching TRBD1. The junction had 10 bases not matched to a gene; V was cut back by 1 base and J by 9 bases. CDR1 SGHRS and CDR2 YFSETQ come from the germline V gene. The CDR3 sequence is 16 residues long. CDR3 in DNA: TGCGCCAGCAGCTTGCAGGCGGGACAGGGGAGAGGTGAGCAGTTCTTC. Translated, it gives CASSLQAGQGRGEQFF.

This chain joins TRBV18 and TRBJ2-2, with a tentative D call TRBD1 (6 bases). The CDR3 runs 14 residues. The V gene lost 4 bases and the J gene lost 4 bases, with 10 bases spanning the gap. The germline gives CDR1 KGHSH, CDR2 LQKENI. This CDR3 reads CASSLQGFTGELFF. The CDR3 DNA reads as TGTGCCAGCTCACTACAGGGTTTCACCGGGGAGCTGTTTTTT.

The gene calls are TRBV30 and TRBJ2-7; no firm D call. V dropped 0 bases and J dropped 2 bases, with 8 bases sitting between them. The CDR3 consists of 13 residues. The V gene's germline CDR1 is GTSNPN and CDR2 SVGIG (reference sequence). The CDR3 reads CAWSVYNPYEQYF. The CDR3 DNA follows: TGTGCCTGGAGTGTGTACAACCCCTACGAGCAGTACTTC.

The chain employs TRBV7-2 and TRBJ1-5, with D unresolved. Trimming removed 3 bases at V and 3 bases at J, with 12 bases between. Germline lookup yields CDR1 SGHTA and CDR2 FQGNSA. The CDR3 covers 15 residues. The CDR3 sequence: CASSLEATNNQPQHF. The CDR3 bases are TGTGCCAGCAGCTTGGAGGCGACAAACAATCAGCCCCAGCATTTT.

The chain recombines TRBV5-1 with TRBJ2-7; D may be TRBD1 (6 bases). The CDR3 extends over 13 amino acids. Germline V lookup: CDR1 SGHRS, CDR2 YFSETQ. V lost 2 bases to trimming and J lost 6 bases, with 12 bases between them. CDR3 DNA sequence: TGCGCCAGCAGCTTTGAAGGACAGCGCGAGCAGTACTTC. It specifies CASSFEGQREQYF. The variable domain in full, with the rest retrieved from reference TRBV5-1 and TRBJ2-7, is KAGVTQTPRYLIKTRGQQVTLSCSPISGHRSVSWYQQTPGQGLQFLFEYFSETQRNKGNFPGRFSGRQFSNSRSEMNVSTLELGDSALYLCASSFEGQREQYFGPGTRLTVT.

This chain joins TRBV6-1 and TRBJ2-1, with 9 positions matching TRBD2. Germline CDR1 is MNHNS and CDR2 is SASEGT. This CDR3 spans 16 amino acids. V was clipped by 2 bases and J by 5 bases; unmatched bases: 7. As DNA, the CDR3 is TGTGCCAGCAGTGAAAAAGGACTAGCGCCCAACAATGAGCAGTTCTTC. Translating gives CASSEKGLAPNNEQFF.

The table lists this clone with a few counts. The chain joins TRBV7-9 to TRBJ2-7; D not certain. CDR3 length equals 14 residues. CDR1 is SEHNR and CDR2 is FQNEAQ in the germline V gene (reference sequence). Trimming left V 1 base short and J 3 bases short, with 10 bases between. The CDR3 DNA reads TGTGCCAGCAGCTTAGGGGCTCGGTACTACGAGCAGTACTTC. Its translation: CASSLGARYYEQYF. Variable domain in full (rest from reference TRBV7-9 and TRBJ2-7): DTGVSQNPRHKITKRGQNVTFRCDPISEHNRLYWYRQTLGQGPEFLTYFQNEAQLEKSRLLSDRFSAERPKGSFSTLEIQRTEQGDSAMYLCASSLGARYYEQYFGPGTRLTVT.

The genes are TRBV19 and TRBJ2-3; a possible D gene is TRBD2 (6 bases). The CDR3 length is 13 residues. V was shortened by 5 bases and J by 3 bases, with 9 bases between the two germline ends. CDR1 and CDR2 (germline): LNHDA, SQIVND (reference sequence). This CDR3 is CASSPTRTDTQYF. The CDR3 coding sequence is TGTGCCAGTAGTCCGACTAGGACAGATACGCAGTATTTT.

The chain combines TRBV30 with TRBJ2-7, with 7 bases aligning to TRBD2. The J segment lost 3 bases and the V segment lost 5 bases, leaving 4 bases of the junction unmatched. Germline CDR1 and CDR2: GTSNPN and SVGIG (reference sequence). This CDR3 has 12 amino acids. The CDR3 region is CAWSAGFYEQYF. The DNA of the CDR3 is TGTGCCTGGTCAGCGGGGTTCTACGAGCAGTACTTC.

For this clone: Other DNA variants within this sample encode the same CDR3. This sequence joins TRBV5-1 and TRBJ2-5; D unclear. CDR3 length: 13 amino acids. With 0 bases removed from V and 3 bases from J, the gap between germline ends came to 6 bases. Germline CDR1 and CDR2: SGHRS and YFSETQ. The CDR3: CASSLGREETQYF. In DNA form, the CDR3 reads TGCGCCAGCAGCTTGGGCCGGGAAGAGACCCAGTACTTC.

J is TRBJ1-5 and V is TRBV4-2; maybe TRBD1 (5 bases). The V and J ends lost 0 bases and 1 base respectively, with 10 bases between them. CDR1 is LGHNA and CDR2 is YNFKEQ in the germline V gene. This CDR3 has 16 residues. The CDR3 region is CASSQDWQGSNQPQHF. CDR3 nucleotide sequence: TGTGCCAGCAGCCAAGATTGGCAGGGCAGCAATCAGCCCCAGCATTTT.